The 13 T cell receptor beta chains given below trace back to one sample, sequenced in a study of blood T cells in healthy people across ages. The second PCR ran about 6 to 12 cycles with a sample-barcoded 5' primer and J-beta primers. TCRdb itself ran the 5' RACE reads through MiXCR, one entry per CDR3 protein. The table lists 450,000 to 600,000 distinct CDR3 sequences, about 26% of them singletons, with approximately 3.7% in the top ten. The same sample was also used in a study of T cells of mothers and their children.

The specimen sequenced was blood. Every receptor here comes from a boy aged 2-15 years in good health.

The genes are TRBV7-9 and TRBJ2-7, with 7 positions matching TRBD1. CDR1 is SEHNR and CDR2 is FQNEAQ in the germline V gene (reference sequence). CDR3 length equals 15 residues. Trimming removed 4 bases from V and 0 bases from J; junction bases left unmatched: 6. The CDR3 coding sequence is TGTGCCAGCAGCTCCCTACAGGGGAACTCCTACGAGCAGTACTTC. This codes for CASSSLQGNSYEQYF.

V gene TRBV6-2 or TRBV6-3 combines with J gene TRBJ2-6; D remains ambiguous. The CDR3 spans 15 residues. Germline values: CDR1 MNHEY, CDR2 SVGEGT. V was shortened by 6 bases and J by 12 bases, with 21 bases between the two germline ends. CDR3 protein: CASSLADQAAAVLTF. In DNA, the CDR3 is TGTGCCAGCAGCCTTGCGGACCAGGCGGCGGCCGTCCTGACTTTC.

The chain's CDR3 is CASSWGGTPYQETQYF. The CDR3 bases are TGCGCCAGCAGCTGGGGCGGGACACCGTACCAAGAGACCCAGTACTTC. The chain combines TRBV5-1 with TRBJ2-5; D tentatively reads TRBD1 or TRBD2 (6 bases each). Germline loops: CDR1 SGHRS, CDR2 YFSETQ. Trimming cost V 3 bases and J 0 bases, with 15 bases left between them. There are 16 residues in the CDR3.

This clonotype has only a few counts. The chain is built from TRBV10-3 and TRBJ2-5; 11 bases match TRBD1. Trimming took 8 bases from V and 5 from J; bases not matched to a gene: 4. The CDR3 has 13 residues. The germline CDR1 and CDR2 sequences are ENHRY and SYGVKD. In DNA form, the CDR3 reads TGTGCCATCGGGACAGGGGGTCAGGAGACCCAGTACTTC. Amino acids: CAIGTGGQETQYF.

The genes are TRBV28 and TRBJ2-5, with D uncertain. V lost 4 bases and J 1 base, leaving 10 bases between the germline ends. The CDR3 totals 14 residues. The germline V gene encodes CDR1 MDHEN and CDR2 SYDVKM. In nucleotides, the CDR3 is TGTGCCAGCAGTTCAATGGTCCCCCAAGAGACCCAGTACTTC. It translates to CASSSMVPQETQYF.

This clonotype was detected only a few times. The rearrangement links TRBV5-1 to TRBJ1-2; D remains unclear. The germline V and J ends were trimmed by 4 bases and 6 bases, with 19 bases remaining between them. Germline lookup yields CDR1 SGHRS and CDR2 YFSETQ. The CDR3 totals 15 residues. The CDR3 coding sequence is TGCGCCAGCAGCCCAGACCTCCGCGCGCCTAATGGCTACACCTTC. Residues: CASSPDLRAPNGYTF.

The chain has TRBV20-1 and TRBJ1-4; 11 nucleotides align to TRBD1. The V segment lost 3 bases and the J segment 7 bases; nucleotides outside the gene matches: 7. This CDR3 has 15 residues. The germline V gene has CDR1 DFQATT and CDR2 SNEGSKA (reference sequence). In DNA form, the CDR3 reads TGCAGTGCTAGGGAGGACAGGGGGCGCGTTGAAAAACTGTTTTTT. Translated, it gives CSAREDRGRVEKLFF.

This clonotype was seen only a few times. The CDR3 is CASSLERGHSNQPQHF. The CDR3 bases are TGTGCCAGCAGCTTAGAGAGAGGACATAGCAATCAGCCCCAGCATTTT. The J gene is TRBJ1-5, the V gene TRBV7-3; D perhaps matches TRBD1 (5 bases). Trimming took off 2 bases at V and 0 bases at J, with 11 bases between the two ends. The CDR3 contains 16 residues. Looked up from germline, CDR1 is SGHTA and CDR2 is FQGTGA.

This clonotype was detected only a few times. One junction end does not reproduce the germline sequence, and a read error may be involved. V usage is TRBV7-7 and J usage is TRBJ1-1; D ambiguous. This CDR3 has 13 amino acids. Germline values: CDR1 SSHAT, CDR2 FNYEAQ (reference sequence). CDR3 loop: CASSARMNTEAFF. The CDR3 DNA is TGTGCTAGCAGCGCCCGTATGAACACTGAAGCTTTCTTT.

The table lists this clonotype with a few counts. At one of its ends the junction is not consistent with the germline gene, which may arise from a read error. V usage is TRBV12-5 and J usage is TRBJ1-5; TRBD1 aligns across 8 bases. The germline gives CDR1 LGHNT, CDR2 FRNRAP. The CDR3 contains 15 residues. The CDR3 DNA sequence: TGTGCTGGTGGGCCCCAGGGGGCGCCCAATCAGCCCCAGCATTTT. The encoded protein is CAGGPQGAPNQPQHF. The variable domain in full, completed from reference TRBV12-5 and TRBJ1-5, reads DARVTQTPRHKVTEMGQEVTMRCQPILGHNTVFWYRQTMMQGLELLAYFRNRAPLDDSGMPKDRFSAEMPDATLATLKIQPSEPRDSAVYFCAGGPQGAPNQPQHFGDGTRLSIL.

This clonotype was detected a few times. Germline and junction disagree at one end, which may indicate a read error. The chain uses TRBV6-5 and TRBJ1-2, with 8 bases fitting TRBD1. Germline values: CDR1 MNHEY, CDR2 SVGAGI. The CDR3 sequence is 13 residues long. In DNA, the CDR3 is TGTGCCAGCAGTTACTCCACTGGACAGGGAGTACACTTC. This codes for CASSYSTGQGVHF.

This clonotype has a handful of counts. The chain has TRBV20-1 and TRBJ2-1; 11 nucleotides align to TRBD2. The CDR3 runs to 16 residues. Trimming removed 0 bases from V and 6 bases from J; junction bases left unmatched: 7. Germline-derived CDR1 and CDR2 are DFQATT and SNEGSKA (reference sequence). The CDR3 spells CSARDWSSGRLNEQFF. The DNA of the CDR3 is TGCAGTGCTAGAGATTGGTCTAGCGGGAGGCTCAATGAGCAGTTCTTC.

The rearrangement joins TRBV9 to TRBJ2-3; D is perhaps TRBD2 (5 bases). CDR3 length equals 16 residues. From germline, CDR1 is SGDLS and CDR2 YYNGEE. Trimming pared 3 bases from V and 4 bases from J, leaving 18 bases between. The CDR3 loop is CASSAWRKAEADTQYF. CDR3 sequence (DNA): TGTGCCAGCAGCGCTTGGAGGAAAGCAGAGGCAGATACGCAGTATTTT.